This T cell receptor (beta chain) was documented in a study of T cells after yellow fever vaccination. TCRdb recomputed calls from the 5' RACE reads with MiXCR, one row per CDR3 protein. Of 230,000 or so distinct CDR3 sequences detected, approximately 3.8% appear once; the ten largest clones hold over 15%. This clonotype was picked up many times. Its matching antigen is unknown. The germline CDR1 and CDR2 sequences are SNHLY and FYNNEI. V lost 6 bases and J 9 bases, leaving 18 bases between the germline ends. This CDR3 spans 15 amino acids. General study findings and limits: A small share of clonotypes appeared in both CD4 and CD8 compartments. Most clones from primary vaccination were detected again post-booster (about 95% CD4, around 88% CD8).

This TCR derives from a man younger than 30 who received the YFV17D yellow fever vaccine. The chain recombines TRBV2 with TRBJ1-6, with unresolved D. The sample consisted of PBMCs, taken 15 days after the yellow fever booster vaccination. CDR3: CASRASTQTGSPLHF. CDR3 coding DNA: TGTGCCAGCAGGGCAAGTACCCAGACCGGTTCACCCCTCCACTTT.